What follows are 7 T cell receptor beta chains derived from one specimen sequenced in a study of blood T cell repertoires in COVID-19. Measured with immunoSEQ multiplex PCR; TCRdb has only the in-frame clones, and not every one. The sample includes roughly 14,000 clones, around 85% of them seen just once. Sample: peripheral blood. The receptors come from a human donor with active COVID-19. The donor label of this sample is uncertain.

The rearrangement joins TRBV6-5 to TRBJ1-1; 9 bases align to TRBD1. Germline trimming cut 2 bases from V and 1 base from J; bases unmatched to any gene: 5. There are 16 residues in the CDR3. Germline V gene lookup returns CDR1 MNHEY and CDR2 SVGAGI. The CDR3 nucleotides are TGTGCCAGCAGTTACCTCGGGACAGGGAGGAACACTGAAGCTTTCTTT. The encoded protein is CASSYLGTGRNTEAFF.

This clone was counted between two and nine times. The J gene is TRBJ1-6, the V gene TRBV2, with 8 bases lining up with TRBD1. Losses at the gene ends were 2 bases for V and 10 bases for J; bases not matched to a gene: 7. Germline V gene data show CDR1 as SNHLY and CDR2 as FYNNEI. The CDR3 contains 15 residues. The CDR3 region is CASSEFGTGLSPLHF. CDR3 DNA: TGTGCCAGCAGTGAATTTGGGACAGGTCTGTCACCCCTCCACTTT.

The chain combines TRBV2 with TRBJ1-4; a weak D match, TRBD1 (6 bases). The ends were cut back, 7 bases at V and 8 bases at J, with 11 bases in the middle. The CDR3 contains 12 residues. Germline CDR1 is SNHLY and CDR2 is FYNNEI. The CDR3 sequence is CASITTGEKLFF. The CDR3 DNA is TGTGCCAGCATAACGACAGGCGAAAAACTGTTTTTT.

This sequence joins TRBV11-2 and TRBJ1-1; TRBD1 might be the D (6 bases). The ends were cut back, 3 bases at V and 4 bases at J, with 15 bases in the middle. Looked up from germline, CDR1 is SGHAT and CDR2 is FQNNGV. The CDR3 runs 15 residues. The CDR3 region is CASSLIQGRVTEAFF. DNA of the CDR3: TGTGCCAGCAGCTTGATTCAGGGGAGGGTCACTGAAGCTTTCTTT.

This chain connects TRBV27 to TRBJ1-6; TRBD1 agrees at 7 bases. The J segment lost 8 bases and the V segment lost 7 bases, leaving 8 bases of the junction unmatched. This CDR3 is built from 14 residues. Germline V gene sequence: CDR1 MNHEY, CDR2 SMNVEV (reference sequence). The CDR3 DNA is TGTGCCAGCACGTTGACAGGGACCCATTCACCCCTCCACTTT. Translating gives CASTLTGTHSPLHF.

The genes are TRBV14 and TRBJ2-5; D gene uncertain. CDR3 size: 13 residues. Looked up from germline, CDR1 is SGHDN and CDR2 is FVKESK. V lost 7 bases and J lost 2, with 11 bases in between. The CDR3 DNA reads as TGTGCCAGCAACTATGGATGGCAAGAGACCCAGTACTTC. Translation gives CASNYGWQETQYF. Based on the CDR3 plus reference TRBV14 and TRBJ2-5, the full variable domain is EAGVTQFPSHSVIEKGQTVTLRCDPISGHDNLYWYRRVMGKEIKFLLHFVKESKQDESGMPNNRFLAERTGGTYSTLKVQPAELEDSGVYFCASNYGWQETQYFGPGTRLLVL.

As DNA, the CDR3 is TGTGCCAGCAGCTCCCGCACGACAGGGTATAACGAGCAGTACTTC. This codes for CASSSRTTGYNEQYF. The genes are TRBV11-2 and TRBJ2-7; 7 bases align to TRBD1. Germline trimming cut 4 bases from V and 5 bases from J; bases unmatched to any gene: 11. CDR1 SGHAT and CDR2 FQNNGV come from the germline V gene. The CDR3 consists of 15 residues.